A single sample gave rise to the 22 T cell receptor beta chains below, sequenced in a study of early T cells in non-severe SARS-CoV-2 infection. One entry per CDR3 protein, called by TCRdb with MiXCR from the 5' RACE reads. Here the sample spans under 50,000 distinct CDR3 sequences, 5.5% to 6.5% being singletons. The sequencing input was whole blood. These receptors came from an adult who was a healthcare worker with PCR-confirmed SARS-CoV-2 infection or an uninfected control (not recorded which).

This clonotype was recorded at least ten times. The rearrangement links TRBV7-2 to TRBJ2-5; D is unclear. This CDR3 is built from 17 residues. Trimming removed 1 base from V and 5 bases from J, with 20 bases in between. Looked up from germline, CDR1 is SGHTA and CDR2 is FQGNSA. The CDR3: CASSLGVKAGWKETQYF. The DNA for the CDR3 is TGTGCCAGCAGCTTAGGGGTGAAAGCCGGTTGGAAGGAGACCCAGTACTTC.

This clonotype was detected many times. This chain joins TRBV5-6 and TRBJ2-1; 9 bases agree with TRBD1. CDR3 length equals 15 residues. The germline gives CDR1 SGHDT, CDR2 YYEEEE. Losses at the gene ends were 4 bases for V and 7 bases for J; bases not matched to a gene: 9. DNA for the CDR3: TGTGCCAGCAGCCACGCGGACAGGGGACGGAATGAGCAGTTCTTC. Its protein product is CASSHADRGRNEQFF. Full variable domain (remainder filled in from reference TRBV5-6 and TRBJ2-1): DAGVTQSPTHLIKTRGQQVTLRCSPKSGHDTVSWYQQALGQGPQFIFQYYEEEERQRGNFPDRFSGHQFPNYSSELNVNALLLGDSALYLCASSHADRGRNEQFFGPGTRLTVL.

The sample holds many counts of this clonotype. The chain is built from TRBV12-3 or TRBV12-4 and TRBJ1-2; 10 bases line up with TRBD1. V was clipped by 4 bases and J by 6 bases; unmatched bases: 8. The CDR3 has 15 amino acids. The CDR3 DNA follows: TGTGCCAGCAGTTCGAGGACAGGGGGTGAACATGGCTACACCTTC. It is translated as CASSSRTGGEHGYTF.

This clonotype was picked up many times. V is TRBV11-2 and J is TRBJ2-2; D possibly corresponds to TRBD1 (6 bases). This CDR3 has 15 residues. The V gene's germline CDR1 is SGHAT and CDR2 FQNNGV. Between the trimmed V and J ends, which lost 2 bases and 7 bases, there was a span of 14 bases. CDR3 DNA sequence: TGTGCCAGCAGCTTAAACACAGGGCCTCTCGGGGAGCTGTTTTTT. Its translation: CASSLNTGPLGELFF.

This clonotype was picked up many times. The rearrangement uses TRBV5-4 and TRBJ1-6, with 8 bases matching TRBD1. The ends lost 5 bases at V and 9 bases at J; junction bases unmatched: 4. Germline CDR1 and CDR2: SGHNT and YYREEE (reference sequence). This CDR3 is 13 amino acids long. CDR3 in DNA: TGTGCCAGCAGACCGGGACAGGCTTCACCCCTCCACTTT. Its translation is CASRPGQASPLHF.

The chain recombines TRBV9 with TRBJ2-3; 7 nucleotides agree with TRBD1. The CDR3 sequence is 18 residues long. The junction had 13 bases not matched to a gene; V was cut back by 2 bases and J by 1 base. Germline assignment: CDR1 SGDLS and CDR2 YYNGEE. In DNA, the CDR3 is TGTGCCAGCAGCGTCCGGATCGATGACAGGGCGCGCACAGATACGCAGTATTTT. It is translated as CASSVRIDDRARTDTQYF.

This clonotype was counted between two and nine times. The chain recombines TRBV10-3 with TRBJ1-4, with D unclear. V was cut by 6 bases and J by 6 bases, with 11 bases left in between. Germline loops: CDR1 ENHRY, CDR2 SYGVKD. The CDR3 is made up of 13 amino acids. The CDR3: CAISGTTDEKLFF. The DNA for the CDR3 is TGTGCCATCAGCGGTACGACGGATGAAAAACTGTTTTTT.

The chain carries TRBV29-1 and TRBJ1-1; D is possibly TRBD1 (6 bases). Trimming removed 3 bases from V and 1 base from J, with 9 bases in between. Germline CDR1 reads SQVTM; CDR2 reads ANQGSEA. There are 13 residues in the CDR3. CDR3: CSVERGRNTEAFF. CDR3 DNA: TGCAGCGTTGAGCGGGGGCGGAACACTGAAGCTTTCTTT.

This sequence joins TRBV4-1 and TRBJ2-3, with D tentatively TRBD2 (5 bases). V lost 5 bases and J lost 5, with 8 bases in between. Germline V gene data show CDR1 as MGHRA and CDR2 as YSYEKL. This CDR3 has 12 residues. CDR3 nucleotide sequence: TGCGCCAGCAGCGGGAGTGTAGATACGCAGTATTTT. Translation: CASSGSVDTQYF.

In its sample, this clonotype was seen many times. The CDR3 loop is CAISWTGFGNTIYF. The CDR3 region has the DNA TGTGCCATCAGTTGGACAGGGTTTGGAAACACCATATATTTT. The chain has TRBV10-3 and TRBJ1-3; 8 nucleotides agree with TRBD1. The germline CDR1 and CDR2 sequences are ENHRY and SYGVKD. V trimming: 5 bases; J trimming: 3 bases; junction bases outside the gene matches: 3. The CDR3 totals 14 residues.

Only a few counts were recorded for this clonotype. The chain's CDR3 is CASSLDGHSTDTQYF. The CDR3 region has the DNA TGTGCCAGCAGTTTAGATGGACATAGCACAGATACGCAGTATTTT. The chain couples TRBV12-3 or TRBV12-4 to TRBJ2-3, with D perhaps matching TRBD1 (5 bases). This CDR3 is 15 amino acids long. Trimming shortened V by 1 base and J by 0 bases, and 8 bases separated the two germline ends.

The rearrangement joins TRBV6-5 to TRBJ2-2, with D tentatively TRBD1 or TRBD2 (5 bases each). The V end was cut by 7 bases, the J end by 7 bases, with 28 bases between. In germline, CDR1 is MNHEY, CDR2 SVGAGI. The CDR3 consists of 18 residues. The CDR3 sequence: CASNSRDPQAALSGELFF. The DNA for the CDR3 is TGTGCCAGCAACTCTCGGGACCCACAAGCTGCCTTGAGCGGGGAGCTGTTTTTT.

This clonotype has a count of ten or more. This chain connects TRBV20-1 to TRBJ1-1, with a tentative D call TRBD1 (5 bases). CDR1 and CDR2 (germline): DFQATT, SNEGSKA (reference sequence). V was cut by 4 bases and J by 4 bases, with 16 bases left in between. CDR3 length: 14 residues. The chain's CDR3 is CSATAGTGGTEAFF. The DNA for the CDR3 is TGCAGTGCTACGGCAGGGACCGGGGGCACTGAAGCTTTCTTT.

This clonotype turned up a few times. The chain has TRBV7-3 and TRBJ2-3; no reliable D call. The CDR3 spans 13 residues. Trimming stripped 0 bases from V and 7 bases from J, with 8 bases between. CDR1 and CDR2 from the germline V gene are SGHTA and FQGTGA. The CDR3 reads CASSLTGANTQYF. DNA of the CDR3: TGTGCCAGCAGCTTAACAGGCGCAAATACGCAGTATTTT.

The chain joins TRBV11-2 to TRBJ2-3; a possible D gene is TRBD2 (7 bases). The CDR3 runs to 16 residues. The V gene's germline CDR1 is SGHAT and CDR2 FQNNGV. V dropped 6 bases and J dropped 2 bases, with 18 bases sitting between them. The CDR3 sequence is CASSLGFRGATDTQYF. Written as DNA, the CDR3 is TGTGCCAGCAGTCTAGGGTTTCGGGGGGCCACAGATACGCAGTATTTT.

The sample holds many counts of this clonotype. The J gene is TRBJ2-1, the V gene TRBV7-6; the match to TRBD2 covers 9 bases. The CDR3 sequence is 17 residues long. The trim removed 0 bases at V and 5 bases at J, leaving 8 bases unmatched. Germline assignment: CDR1 SGHVS and CDR2 FNYEAQ. The CDR3 protein is CASSLARGGGGHNEQFF. In DNA form, the CDR3 reads TGTGCCAGCAGCTTAGCCAGAGGCGGGGGGGGTCACAATGAGCAGTTCTTC.

This clonotype has at least ten counts. The J gene is TRBJ2-3, the V gene TRBV19, with a possible D match to TRBD2 (6 bases). The germline V and J ends were trimmed by 5 bases and 4 bases, with 19 bases remaining between them. This CDR3 region has 16 residues. Germline assignment: CDR1 LNHDA and CDR2 SQIVND (reference sequence). CDR3 amino acids: CASSFLRLGRPDTQYF. The DNA of the CDR3 is TGTGCCAGTAGTTTCCTACGACTAGGGCGTCCAGATACGCAGTATTTT. The variable domain in full, completed from reference TRBV19 and TRBJ2-3, reads DGGITQSPKYLFRKEGQNVTLSCEQNLNHDAMYWYRQDPGQGLRLIYYSQIVNDFQKGDIAEGYSVSREKKESFPLTVTSAQKNPTAFYLCASSFLRLGRPDTQYFGPGTRLTVL.

For the CDR3, the DNA is TGTGCCAGCTGGGGGCGGGGGAGTAGCTACAATGAGCAGTTCTTC. Protein sequence: CASWGRGSSYNEQFF. The chain couples TRBV12-3 or TRBV12-4 to TRBJ2-1; the D gene is possibly TRBD2 (7 bases). V lost 8 bases and J 3 bases, leaving 17 bases between the germline ends. The CDR3 has 15 residues.

This clonotype was detected many times. The chain couples TRBV6-4 to TRBJ2-1, with TRBD2 as a possible D gene (5 bases). The germline V gene has CDR1 MRHNA and CDR2 SNTAGT. V lost 0 bases, J lost 4 bases, and 10 bases lay in between. This CDR3 has 15 residues. CDR3 nucleotide sequence: TGTGCCAGCAGTGACTCGATAACGGGGTACAATGAGCAGTTCTTC. This codes for CASSDSITGYNEQFF.

The CDR3 coding sequence is TGTGCCAGCAGCTTGTCAATCTCTGGGGCCAACGTCCTGACTTTC. Its translation: CASSLSISGANVLTF. The rearrangement uses TRBV7-2 and TRBJ2-6; D remains ambiguous. V was trimmed by 3 bases and J by 0 bases, leaving 6 bases between them. Germline V lookup: CDR1 SGHTA, CDR2 FQGNSA. The CDR3 loop spans 15 amino acids.

This clonotype appeared a few times. The V call is TRBV2, the J call TRBJ2-6; D is ambiguous. CDR1 is SNHLY and CDR2 is FYNNEI in the germline V gene. V lost 4 bases to trimming and J lost 0 bases, with 7 bases between them. The CDR3 has 15 amino acids. This CDR3 is CASSAGSSGANVLTF. The CDR3 bases are TGTGCCAGCAGTGCGGGCAGCTCTGGGGCCAACGTCCTGACTTTC.

This clonotype has a handful of counts. The chain recombines TRBV6-1 with TRBJ2-7, with D unclear. The CDR3 spans 9 residues. Trimming pared 11 bases from V and 10 bases from J, leaving 12 bases between. The V gene's germline CDR1 is MNHNS and CDR2 SASEGT. As DNA, the CDR3 is TGTGCCCTTGGCCACACCCAGTACTTC. Amino acid sequence: CALGHTQYF.